This is a list of T cell receptor beta chains from one sample in a study of cytomegalovirus exposure and HLA in healthy donors. TCRdb keeps only in-frame clones here, not all; method: immunoSEQ multiplex PCR. Seen in this sample are approximately 52,000 clones; the ten most common clones hold over 9%. Material: PBMCs. These TCRs come from a woman between 55 and 75 years old in good health and CMV-seropositive. CDR3s include the opening cysteine and the closing phenylalanine or tryptophan. D genes are given only for firm matches.

D	V	J	DNA	CDR3
TRBD1	TRBV28	TRBJ1-2	TGTGCCAGCAGTTCTATTGACAGGGCCGGGGGCTACACCTTC	CASSSIDRAGGYTF
-	TRBV6-5	TRBJ1-3	TGTGCCAGCAGCCCCGGGCGGGGCTCTGGAAACACCATATATTTT	CASSPGRGSGNTIYF
TRBD1	TRBV7-7	TRBJ2-7	TGTGCTAGCAGCTTGGGGACAGGGGGATCCTACGAGCAGTACTTC	CASSLGTGGSYEQYF
TRBD1	TRBV2	TRBJ1-2	TGTGCCAGCAGCGGTACAGGGGGCATCAATGGCTACACCTTC	CASSGTGGINGYTF
TRBD1	TRBV28	TRBJ1-6	TGTGCCAGCAGTCCGAGGACAGGCCAGGTGACCCTCCACTTT	CASSPRTGQVTLHF
-	TRBV19	TRBJ2-6	TGTGCCAGTAGTATACCGGGGTCTGGGGCCAACGTCCTGACTTTC	CASSIPGSGANVLTF
-	TRBV18	TRBJ1-6	TGTGCCAGCTCACCACTCGACACTAGAAGGTCCTATAATTCACCCCTCCACTTT	CASSPLDTRRSYNSPLHF
-	TRBV19	TRBJ1-2	TGTGCCAGTAGAGGGGAAAGCTACACCTTC	CASRGESYTF
TRBD2	TRBV28	TRBJ2-7	TGTGCCAGCAGTTACCTCCCGGGGCGGGGGGGGCCCGCCTACGAGCAGTACTTC	CASSYLPGRGGPAYEQYF
-	TRBV2	TRBJ1-5	TGTGCCAGCAGTGAAAGGCAGGGCTATCAGCCCCAGCATTTT	CASSERQGYQPQHF
TRBD1	TRBV10-1	TRBJ2-6	TGCGCCAGCAGTGAGAGCGCGTATACAGGGGACCCAAGTGGGGCCAACGTCCTGACTTTC	CASSESAYTGDPSGANVLTF
TRBD1	TRBV19	TRBJ1-2	TGTGCCAGTAGTATATCACCCCCCCGAGACAGGGAGGTTCATGGCTACACCTTC	CASSISPPRDREVHGYTF
-	TRBV27	TRBJ1-2	TGTGCCAGCAGTTTATCGGACAGTCTCTATGGCTACACCTTC	CASSLSDSLYGYTF
TRBD1	TRBV27	TRBJ1-5	TGTGCCAGCAGTCAAGGGACAGGTACAAATCAGCCCCAGCATTTT	CASSQGTGTNQPQHF
TRBD1	TRBV5-1	TRBJ2-7	TGCGCCAGCAGCTTGCCCGGGACAGGGAATCCCGAGCAGTACTTC	CASSLPGTGNPEQYF
-	TRBV20-1	TRBJ1-2	TGCAGTGCCCCCGTCGAGTTGGTAGTCAACTTC	CSAPVELVVNF
-	TRBV5-1	TRBJ2-7	TGCGCCAGCAGCTTGGGGCCGCAGGTTGTGTTCGAGCAGTACTTC	CASSLGPQVVFEQYF
TRBD1	TRBV6-5	TRBJ1-1	TGTGCCAGCAGTATTCAGGGACAGGGCGGCACTGAAGCTTTCTTT	CASSIQGQGGTEAFF
-	TRBV18	TRBJ1-1	TGTGCCAGCTCATTTCTCGGACTAGACGCGAACACTGAAGCTTTCTTT	CASSFLGLDANTEAFF
-	TRBV5-8	TRBJ1-1	TGTGCCAGCAGCAAGACACCGGCGAACACTGAAGCTTTCTTT	CASSKTPANTEAFF
-	TRBV27	TRBJ1-2	TGTGCCAGCAGTTTAAAGGTCGATAGGGGAAATGGCTACACCTTC	CASSLKVDRGNGYTF
-	TRBV4-1	TRBJ1-1	TGCGCCAGCAGCCAAGTACACAGTACTAACACTGAAGCTTTCTTT	CASSQVHSTNTEAFF
-	TRBV4-1	TRBJ2-3	TGCGCCAGCAGCCTCGTCAGGGGGGTTAGCACAGATACGCAGTATTTT	CASSLVRGVSTDTQYF
-	TRBV6-5	TRBJ1-1	TGTGCCAGCAGTTCCGACACTGAAGCTTTCTTT	CASSSDTEAFF
TRBD2	TRBV7-2	TRBJ2-3	TGTGCCAGCAGCCCAGCGGGACTAGGGGCAGATACGCAGTATTTT	CASSPAGLGADTQYF
TRBD2	TRBV28	TRBJ2-3	TGTGCCAGCAGTTTTCTAGCGGGCACAGATACGCAGTATTTT	CASSFLAGTDTQYF
-	TRBV6-5	TRBJ1-5	TGTGCCAGCAGTTTCCCCGGTTATAGCAATCAGCCCCAGCATTTT	CASSFPGYSNQPQHF
TRBD1	TRBV10-3	TRBJ2-3	TGTGCCATCAGTGAGCAACAGGGGAAAGATACGCAGTATTTT	CAISEQQGKDTQYF
-	TRBV19	TRBJ2-7	TGTGCCAGTAGTCTCGGAGGAGACTACGAGCAGTACTTC	CASSLGGDYEQYF
-	TRBV18	TRBJ2-3	TGTGCCAGCTCACCACGGGGGGACGGAGATACGCAGTATTTT	CASSPRGDGDTQYF
-	TRBV6-6	TRBJ2-1	TGTGCCAGCAACAGCCCCTCCTACAATGAGCAGTTCTTC	CASNSPSYNEQFF
-	TRBV5-1	TRBJ2-5	TGCGCCAGCAGCTTGGCGCTGCGGCCTATACAAGAGACCCAGTACTTC	CASSLALRPIQETQYF
TRBD2	TRBV5-1	TRBJ2-3	TGCGCCAGCAGCTTGGATGGGTCAGCGGGGGATACGCAGTATTTT	CASSLDGSAGDTQYF
TRBD1	TRBV5-1	TRBJ1-6	TGCGCCAGCAGCTTGGGACAGGGAACTTCACCCCTCCACTTT	CASSLGQGTSPLHF
-	TRBV10-3	TRBJ1-1	TGTGCCACCCTCGTGGCAGTGAACACTGAAGCTTTCTTT	CATLVAVNTEAFF
-	TRBV6-5	TRBJ1-1	TGTGCCAGCAGTTACGACAGGACAAACACTGAAGCTTTCTTT	CASSYDRTNTEAFF
TRBD1	TRBV5-1	TRBJ2-2	TGCGCCAGCAGTAAGACAGGGGGCACCGGGGAGCTGTTTTTT	CASSKTGGTGELFF
TRBD1	TRBV5-1	TRBJ2-5	TGCGCCAGCAGCTTCGGCGGGTCTGACAGGGGGCAAGAGACCCAGTACTTC	CASSFGGSDRGQETQYF
-	TRBV5-8	TRBJ2-7	TGTGCCAGCAGCACCAGATCCCAATTTTCCTACGAGCAGTACTTC	CASSTRSQFSYEQYF
-	TRBV5-5	TRBJ2-2	TGTGCCAGCAGCTTGCCCCACGGGGGATCGGGCACCGGGGAGCTGTTTTTT	CASSLPHGGSGTGELFF
-	TRBV10-1	TRBJ2-7	TGCGCCAGCAGTGAGTCCGGACAAAGCTACGAGCAGTACTTC	CASSESGQSYEQYF
TRBD1	TRBV5-6	TRBJ1-3	TGTGCCAGCAGCTGGGGGACAGGGGACGGAAACACCATATATTTT	CASSWGTGDGNTIYF
TRBD1	TRBV10-3	TRBJ1-5	TGTGCCAGCCAAGGGGGCCAAGGCAATCAGCCCCAGCATTTT	CASQGGQGNQPQHF
TRBD1	TRBV18	TRBJ2-7	TGTGCCAGCTCACCACGGACAGGGGAGTACGAGCAGTACTTC	CASSPRTGEYEQYF
TRBD2	TRBV7-8	TRBJ2-5	TGTGCCAGCAGTTCGATAGCGGGGATACAAGAGACCCAGTACTTC	CASSSIAGIQETQYF
-	TRBV6-1	TRBJ2-7	TGTGCCACCCGACCCCCAGGGATAAACTACGAGCAGTACTTC	CATRPPGINYEQYF
-	TRBV9	TRBJ2-7	TGTGCCAGCAGCGGCCGACAGGAAACTACCCCCTACGAGCAGTACTTC	CASSGRQETTPYEQYF
-	TRBV11-2	TRBJ1-1	TGTGCCAGCAGCGCAACGTTGGACAGCCTGGGAGCTTTCTTT	CASSATLDSLGAFF
-	TRBV19	TRBJ2-2	TGTGCCAGTAGTATAGGAGCGGAGACTACCACCGGGGAGCTGTTTTTT	CASSIGAETTTGELFF
TRBD1	TRBV7-2	TRBJ1-5	TGTGCCAGCAGCTTAGCAGGGACAGGGATTCGACAGCCCCAGCATTTT	CASSLAGTGIRQPQHF
-	TRBV10-1	TRBJ2-7	TGCGCCAGCAGTGATGGAACGACGCAGGGATTGACGGAAGAGCAGTACTTC	CASSDGTTQGLTEEQYF
-	TRBV28	TRBJ1-1	TGTGCCAGCAGGCGGACAGCCAACACTGAAGCTTTCTTT	CASRRTANTEAFF